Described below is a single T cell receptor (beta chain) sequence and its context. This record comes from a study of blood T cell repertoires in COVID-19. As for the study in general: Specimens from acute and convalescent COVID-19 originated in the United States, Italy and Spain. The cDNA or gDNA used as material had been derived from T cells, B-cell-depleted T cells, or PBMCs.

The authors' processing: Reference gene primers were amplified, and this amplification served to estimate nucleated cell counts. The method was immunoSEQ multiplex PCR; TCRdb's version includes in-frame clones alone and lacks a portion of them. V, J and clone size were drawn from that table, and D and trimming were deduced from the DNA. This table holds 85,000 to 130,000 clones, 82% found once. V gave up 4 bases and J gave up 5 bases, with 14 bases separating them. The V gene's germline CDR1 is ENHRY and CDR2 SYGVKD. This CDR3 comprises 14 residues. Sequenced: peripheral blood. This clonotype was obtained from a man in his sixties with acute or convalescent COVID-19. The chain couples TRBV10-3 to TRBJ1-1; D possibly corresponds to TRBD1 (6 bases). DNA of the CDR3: TGTGCCATCAGTGGGTTCCAGGGGATTACTGAAGCTTTCTTT. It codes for CAISGFQGITEAFF.